The present T cell receptor beta chain was sequenced within a study of T cell responses to AZD1222 COVID-19 vaccine. Study-level information: Second doses that came at about 4 or about 12 weeks were put together.

The study's findings and limits: Recipients of AZD1222 seropositive at baseline numbered only 5 or 6. Repertoire collection took place solely once the T cell response had peaked.

CDR1 and CDR2 from the germline V gene are LGHDT and YNNKEL (reference sequence). Trimming shortened V by 0 bases and J by 9 bases, and 9 bases separated the two germline ends. The CDR3 is 14 residues long. The data were produced by immunoSEQ multiplex PCR, yet TCRdb's version contains in-frame clones alone and is incomplete. Of roughly 120,000 clones in the sample, 80% to 90% were seen once. Comment on this clone: What it recognizes is unknown.

Sequenced here: peripheral blood, sampled on day 0 of AZD1222 vaccination. This chain uses TRBV3-1 (or the pseudogene TRBV3-2) with TRBJ1-6; no clear D gene. This receptor was identified in an adult in good health. CDR3 loop: CASSQDEGGSPLHF. The CDR3 nucleotides are TGTGCCAGCAGCCAAGACGAGGGAGGTTCACCCCTCCACTTT.